These 31 T cell receptor beta chains were all obtained from the same sample, sequenced in a study of blood T cell repertoires in COVID-19. The table came from immunoSEQ multiplex PCR; TCRdb's copy has only in-frame clones and leaves some out. The sample yields over 110,000 clones, over 75% seen once. Sequencing input: peripheral blood. The receptors shown here come from a woman aged 45-59 years with acute or convalescent COVID-19.

CDR3 bases: TGTGCCATGGGGACTAGCGCAACCTACGAGCAGTACTTC. This gives the protein CAMGTSATYEQYF. The chain carries TRBV10-3 and TRBJ2-7, with 10 nucleotides matching TRBD2. Germline lookup yields CDR1 ENHRY and CDR2 SYGVKD. CDR3 length: 13 residues. After removal of 9 bases from V and 2 bases from J, the junction contained 4 bases not matched to a gene.

The rearrangement links TRBV5-4 to TRBJ2-7, with 10 bases lining up with TRBD1. The length of the CDR3 is 15 residues. Germline V gives CDR1 SGHNT, CDR2 YYREEE (reference sequence). Germline trimming cut 0 bases from V and 6 bases from J; bases unmatched to any gene: 6. The CDR3 DNA reads TGTGCCAGCAGCTTGGGGGGGACAGGGGTTGGCGAGCAGTACTTC. It specifies CASSLGGTGVGEQYF.

V and J are TRBV27 and TRBJ2-7; 7 positions agree with TRBD2. From germline, CDR1 is MNHEY and CDR2 SMNVEV (reference sequence). The CDR3 contains 14 residues. Losses at the gene ends were 7 bases for V and 6 bases for J; bases not matched to a gene: 12. CDR3 coding DNA: TGTGCCAGCACCCCCCGGGACCCGGGGGGCGAGCAGTACTTC. Its translation: CASTPRDPGGEQYF.

This chain links TRBV6-5 with TRBJ1-1, with 8 bases fitting TRBD1. Germline V gene data show CDR1 as MNHEY and CDR2 as SVGAGI. The CDR3 is made up of 15 amino acids. The junction had 5 bases not matched to a gene; V was cut back by 4 bases and J by 1 base. The DNA of the CDR3 is TGTGCCAGCAGTTCGAATACAGGGGGGAACACTGAAGCTTTCTTT. Translating gives CASSSNTGGNTEAFF.

This clone was detected only once. J is TRBJ2-1 and V is TRBV18, with a weak D call TRBD1 (7 bases). The CDR3 is 17 amino acids. Germline V CDR1 and CDR2: KGHSH, LQKENI. Trimming removed 3 bases at V and 0 bases at J, with 15 bases between. This chain's CDR3 is CASSPQGGAVSYNEQFF. The CDR3 bases are TGTGCCAGCTCACCCCAGGGGGGAGCTGTCTCCTACAATGAGCAGTTCTTC.

J is TRBJ1-3 and V is TRBV15, with D possibly matching TRBD1 (5 bases). V was shortened by 1 base and J by 2 bases, with 9 bases between the two germline ends. Germline lookup yields CDR1 LNHNV and CDR2 YYDKDF (reference sequence). This CDR3 has 15 amino acids. CDR3 loop: CATSRVRGPGNTIYF. DNA for the CDR3: TGTGCCACCAGCAGAGTAAGGGGTCCTGGAAACACCATATATTTT.

This clone has a single count. The CDR3 is CASRGQGSAYEQYF. DNA for the CDR3: TGCGCCAGCAGAGGACAGGGTAGCGCCTACGAGCAGTACTTC. The rearrangement joins TRBV5-1 to TRBJ2-7; 8 nucleotides agree with TRBD1. From germline, CDR1 is SGHRS and CDR2 YFSETQ. This CDR3 is 14 amino acids long. V was pared by 5 bases and J by 2 bases, with 6 bases of the junction left unmatched. Full variable domain (outside the CDR3, taken from reference TRBV5-1 and TRBJ2-7): KAGVTQTPRYLIKTRGQQVTLSCSPISGHRSVSWYQQTPGQGLQFLFEYFSETQRNKGNFPGRFSGRQFSNSRSEMNVSTLELGDSALYLCASRGQGSAYEQYFGPGTRLTVT.

The chain has TRBV18 and TRBJ1-5, with D unresolved. This CDR3 contains 14 residues. Germline values: CDR1 KGHSH, CDR2 LQKENI. V shed 2 bases and J shed 6 bases, with 11 bases lying between them. CDR3 sequence reads: CASSPISIGQPQHF. The DNA of the CDR3 is TGTGCCAGCTCACCAATAAGTATCGGTCAGCCCCAGCATTTT. Based on the CDR3 plus reference TRBV18 and TRBJ1-5, the full variable domain is NAGVMQNPRHLVRRRGQEARLRCSPMKGHSHVYWYRQLPEEGLKFMVYLQKENIIDESGMPKERFSAEFPKEGPSILRIQQVVRGDSAAYFCASSPISIGQPQHFGDGTRLSIL.

The CDR3 reads CASSLGTGNGEQFF. In DNA, the CDR3 is TGCGCCAGCAGCTTGGGGACAGGTAATGGGGAGCAGTTCTTC. The rearrangement links TRBV5-1 to TRBJ2-1; 7 bases are shared with TRBD1. CDR3 length: 14 amino acids. Germline V lookup: CDR1 SGHRS, CDR2 YFSETQ. Germline trimming cut 0 bases from V and 10 bases from J; bases unmatched to any gene: 7.

This chain joins TRBV6-5 and TRBJ1-1, with 7 bases fitting TRBD1. There are 16 residues in the CDR3. Germline V gene lookup returns CDR1 MNHEY and CDR2 SVGAGI. Unmatched junction bases numbered 9, after V lost 0 bases and J lost 5 bases. CDR3 region: CASSYSGGWGGTEAFF. CDR3 in DNA: TGTGCCAGCAGTTACTCAGGGGGCTGGGGTGGTACTGAAGCTTTCTTT.

The J gene is TRBJ2-1, the V gene TRBV25-1; TRBD1 agrees at 8 bases. The CDR3 is made up of 15 amino acids. The junction had 9 bases not matched to a gene; V was cut back by 3 bases and J by 8 bases. CDR1 and CDR2 (germline): MGHDK, SYGVNS. The CDR3 nucleotides read TGTGCCAGCAGTGACCCGGGACAGGTAGTCGATGAGCAGTTCTTC. It is translated as CASSDPGQVVDEQFF.

The chain is built from TRBV2 and TRBJ1-4; 9 bases map to TRBD1. This CDR3 has 16 amino acids. Unmatched junction bases numbered 8, after V lost 2 bases and J lost 7 bases. CDR1 and CDR2 from the germline V gene are SNHLY and FYNNEI. The CDR3 bases are TGTGCCAGCAGTGAAACACAGGGGGCTGTCGGTGAAAAACTGTTTTTT. The encoded protein is CASSETQGAVGEKLFF.

The CDR3 spells CASSPLVTGGANYGYTF. Written as DNA, the CDR3 is TGTGCCAGCAGCCCCCTCGTCACAGGGGGCGCAAACTATGGCTACACCTTC. This chain joins TRBV4-2 and TRBJ1-2; TRBD1 agrees at 9 bases. The CDR3 extends over 17 amino acids. V trimming: 4 bases; J trimming: 2 bases; junction bases outside the gene matches: 11. The germline V gene encodes CDR1 LGHNA and CDR2 YNFKEQ.

The genes are TRBV5-4 and TRBJ2-1; the D gene is possibly TRBD2 (5 bases). Germline CDR1 and CDR2: SGHNT and YYREEE (reference sequence). V lost 0 bases, J lost 14 bases, and 21 bases lay in between. The CDR3 is 15 amino acids. DNA for the CDR3: TGTGCCAGCAGCTTGGAAGGAGGACGGCTCAACGGGGAGTTCTTC. Translating gives CASSLEGGRLNGEFF.

The chain links TRBV6-5 to TRBJ1-5; weak D call: TRBD1 (6 bases). Germline loops: CDR1 MNHEY, CDR2 SVGAGI. The CDR3 extends over 14 amino acids. Trimming took off 6 bases at V and 6 bases at J, with 15 bases between the two ends. The CDR3 DNA reads as TGTGCCAGCAGCCAAGGGGGATGGAGTCAGCCCCAGCATTTT. Protein product: CASSQGGWSQPQHF.

This clone appeared a few times. J is TRBJ1-1 and V is TRBV6-5, with 9 bases matching TRBD1. The CDR3 sequence is 15 residues long. The germline V gene has CDR1 MNHEY and CDR2 SVGAGI. V shed 5 bases, J shed 5 bases, and the junction held 9 bases outside the gene matches. CDR3 region: CASSRTGGAGTEAFF. The CDR3 DNA follows: TGTGCCAGCAGTCGAACAGGGGGCGCGGGAACTGAAGCTTTCTTT.

The V and J genes are TRBV10-2 and TRBJ2-7, with D uncertain. Looked up from germline, CDR1 is WSHSY and CDR2 is SAAADI. Deletions cut 7 bases from V and 3 bases from J, with 16 bases between. The length of the CDR3 is 14 residues. This CDR3 is CASKGEVSNYEQYF. In nucleotides, the CDR3 is TGCGCCAGCAAAGGAGAGGTCAGCAACTACGAGCAGTACTTC.

V and J are TRBV19 and TRBJ2-7; perhaps TRBD1 as D (6 bases). This CDR3 spans 15 amino acids. V was trimmed by 5 bases and J by 1 base, leaving 15 bases between them. The germline CDR1 and CDR2 sequences are LNHDA and SQIVND (reference sequence). The CDR3 DNA sequence: TGTGCCAGTAGTTACGACAGGTCCACATCCTACGAGCAGTACTTC. It specifies CASSYDRSTSYEQYF. Combining the CDR3 with reference TRBV19 and TRBJ2-7 gives the whole variable domain DGGITQSPKYLFRKEGQNVTLSCEQNLNHDAMYWYRQDPGQGLRLIYYSQIVNDFQKGDIAEGYSVSREKKESFPLTVTSAQKNPTAFYLCASSYDRSTSYEQYFGPGTRLTVT.

This chain joins TRBV12-3 or TRBV12-4 and TRBJ1-2; unclear D gene. V was cut by 6 bases and J by 5 bases, with 10 bases left in between. The CDR3 totals 12 residues. Written as DNA, the CDR3 is TGTGCCAGCAGCCCGGGTCCTTATGGCTACACCTTC. It encodes CASSPGPYGYTF.

The genes are TRBV27 and TRBJ1-5; D unclear. V lost 3 bases and J lost 4, with 4 bases in between. The CDR3 length is 12 residues. Germline CDR1 MNHEY, CDR2 SMNVEV (reference sequence). CDR3 nucleotide sequence: TGTGCCAGCAGTTTCGGTAATCAGCCCCAGCATTTT. It encodes CASSFGNQPQHF.

The rearrangement uses TRBV6-5 and TRBJ2-3, with D perhaps matching TRBD2 (6 bases). Trimming removed 5 bases from V and 0 bases from J, with 12 bases in between. CDR3 length: 15 amino acids. Germline assignment: CDR1 MNHEY and CDR2 SVGAGI. The CDR3 is CASSTLGGSTDTQYF. The CDR3 DNA reads TGTGCCAGCAGTACTCTGGGGGGTAGCACAGATACGCAGTATTTT.

V usage is TRBV5-1 and J usage is TRBJ2-6; TRBD2 is a possible D gene (5 bases). Germline loops: CDR1 SGHRS, CDR2 YFSETQ. This CDR3 is 15 amino acids long. V lost 8 bases and J 0 bases, leaving 12 bases between the germline ends. The CDR3 here is CASRYGSSGANVLTF. DNA for the CDR3: TGCGCCAGTAGATATGGGAGCTCTGGGGCCAACGTCCTGACTTTC.

The V call is TRBV6-2 or TRBV6-3, the J call TRBJ1-5; TRBD1 might be the D (6 bases). Germline V gene data show CDR1 as MNHEY and CDR2 as SVGEGT. V gave up 2 bases and J gave up 7 bases, with 21 bases separating them. This CDR3 is built from 17 residues. The CDR3 DNA sequence: TGTGCCAGCAGTTACGGTGCAGGGGAGAGGCCTAGGCAGCCCCAGCATTTT. It translates to CASSYGAGERPRQPQHF.

The chain recombines TRBV7-9 with TRBJ1-4, with 8 bases aligning to TRBD1. The CDR3 consists of 17 residues. V lost 5 bases, J lost 0 bases, and 8 bases stayed unmatched. CDR1 and CDR2 (germline): SEHNR, FQNEAQ (reference sequence). The CDR3 is CASSPRDRKSTNEKLFF. CDR3 coding DNA: TGTGCCAGCAGCCCCCGGGACAGGAAATCAACTAATGAAAAACTGTTTTTT.

The V and J genes are TRBV3-1 (or the pseudogene TRBV3-2) and TRBJ1-2; maybe TRBD1 (5 bases). Trimming cost V 0 bases and J 5 bases, with 7 bases left between them. The germline V gene has CDR1 LGHDT and CDR2 YNNKEL (reference sequence). The CDR3 is made up of 13 amino acids. CDR3 DNA sequence: TGTGCCAGCAGCCAAGATCACAGGTATGGCTACACCTTC. Translating it yields CASSQDHRYGYTF.

In this sample, this clone turned up once. The chain links TRBV4-1 to TRBJ2-5, with D unresolved. Germline assignment: CDR1 MGHRA and CDR2 YSYEKL. This CDR3 comprises 16 residues. V was cut by 3 bases and J by 2 bases, with 16 bases left in between. The CDR3 nucleotides read TGCGCCAGCAGCCACAGATTATCCCGGGTTCAAGAGACCCAGTACTTC. This encodes CASSHRLSRVQETQYF.

The CDR3 loop is CASSSGQGNTEAFF. The CDR3, as DNA: TGTGCCAGTAGTTCGGGACAAGGGAACACTGAAGCTTTCTTT. The chain recombines TRBV19 with TRBJ1-1; possibly TRBD1 for D (6 bases). The V and J ends lost 5 bases and 1 base respectively, with 11 bases between them. The CDR3 is made up of 14 amino acids. Germline loops: CDR1 LNHDA, CDR2 SQIVND (reference sequence).

This clone was recorded many times. The V call is TRBV7-2, the J call TRBJ1-1, with no clear D. Germline V lookup: CDR1 SGHTA, CDR2 FQGNSA. There are 13 residues in the CDR3. V was pared by 1 base and J by 6 bases, with 9 bases between. The CDR3 nucleotides read TGTGCCAGCAGCTTAGACTTGAGATCTGAAGCTTTCTTT. It codes for CASSLDLRSEAFF. Using reference TRBV7-2 and TRBJ1-1 for the parts outside the CDR3, the full variable domain is GAGVSQSPSNKVTEKGKDVELRCDPISGHTALYWYRQSLGQGLEFLIYFQGNSAPDKSGLPSDRFSAERTGGSVSTLTIQRTQQEDSAVYLCASSLDLRSEAFFGQGTRLTVV.

This chain connects TRBV7-2 to TRBJ2-1; possible D gene TRBD2, 6 bases. This CDR3 contains 16 residues. Per germline, CDR1 SGHTA and CDR2 FQGNSA. Trimming took 1 base from V and 3 from J, leaving 13 bases between them. Here the CDR3 reads CASSLVGGGFYNEQFF. DNA for the CDR3: TGTGCCAGCAGCTTAGTCGGGGGAGGATTCTACAATGAGCAGTTCTTC.

The rearrangement uses TRBV9 and TRBJ2-5, with 7 bases that match TRBD1. This CDR3 contains 14 residues. Looked up from germline, CDR1 is SGDLS and CDR2 is YYNGEE. V lost 0 bases, J lost 5 bases, and 4 bases stayed unmatched. The CDR3 DNA follows: TGTGCCAGCAGCGTAGGACAGGGTGGGGAGACCCAGTACTTC. Amino acid sequence: CASSVGQGGETQYF.

The chain links TRBV5-4 to TRBJ1-2; D is ambiguous. Germline values: CDR1 SGHNT, CDR2 YYREEE (reference sequence). V was shortened by 0 bases and J by 4 bases, with 13 bases between the two germline ends. The CDR3 extends over 15 amino acids. The CDR3 bases are TGTGCCAGCAGCTTGGGATCGGTTTCGATCTATGGCTACACCTTC. Its protein product is CASSLGSVSIYGYTF.